A single sample is the source of the 10 T cell receptor beta chains below, sequenced in a study of persistence of HIV-infected CD4 T cells. The stimulus was lysate of CMV-infected fibroblasts, around 10 ug/mL. CD40L-negative CD69-negative CD45RO-high memory CD4+ T cells were sorted as populations depleted of antigen-responding cells. The immunoSEQ assay was version 4, run in survey mode. Sequencing was performed with immunoSEQ multiplex PCR; in TCRdb, only in-frame clones are kept and a portion is missing. The sample holds 35,000 to 40,000 clones, over 80% seen once. Their antigen targets remain unknown. Here the sequenced sample was CD4+ T cells sorted from PBMCs after 18-hour stimulation, taken from a patient who received antiretroviral therapy. Receptor source: an adult man with HIV who was CMV-seropositive.

This chain connects TRBV28 to TRBJ1-2; D ambiguous. Germline-derived CDR1 and CDR2 are MDHEN and SYDVKM. Trimming shortened V by 2 bases and J by 8 bases, and 18 bases separated the two germline ends. This CDR3 has 15 residues. The CDR3 bases are TGTGCCAGCAGTTTACGTTCCGGGGTGGTTCGGGGCTACACCTTC. Protein sequence: CASSLRSGVVRGYTF.

CDR3 nucleotide sequence: TGTGCCAGCATTCAGTCTTTCAATCAGCCCCAGCATTTT. It encodes CASIQSFNQPQHF. The chain employs TRBV6-1 and TRBJ1-5; D uncertain. Germline assignment: CDR1 MNHNS and CDR2 SASEGT. V was shortened by 7 bases and J by 3 bases, with 10 bases between the two germline ends. This CDR3 has 13 residues.

The chain couples TRBV7-2 to TRBJ1-1; a possible D gene is TRBD1 (5 bases). V was pared by 3 bases and J by 3 bases, with 14 bases between. Germline V gene lookup returns CDR1 SGHTA and CDR2 FQGNSA. This CDR3 has 15 amino acids. This CDR3 reads CASSFREGSHTEAFF. The CDR3 DNA follows: TGTGCCAGCAGCTTTCGGGAGGGGTCCCACACTGAAGCTTTCTTT.

The chain links TRBV12-3 or TRBV12-4 to TRBJ1-5, with no clear D. Trimming pared 1 base from V and 4 bases from J, leaving 2 bases between. The CDR3 length is 12 residues. Here the CDR3 reads CASSLGNQPQHF. CDR3 nucleotide sequence: TGTGCCAGCAGTTTAGGGAATCAGCCCCAGCATTTT.

The count of this clone is one. This chain links TRBV10-3 with TRBJ2-4; D possibly matches TRBD1 or TRBD2 (5 bases each). There are 14 residues in the CDR3. The V end lost 0 bases, the J end lost 9 bases, and 12 bases lay between the germline ends. Germline V gene lookup returns CDR1 ENHRY and CDR2 SYGVKD. The CDR3 loop is CAISESQGRGIQYF. The CDR3 DNA reads TGTGCCATCAGTGAGTCCCAGGGACGCGGCATTCAGTACTTC.

The chain employs TRBV4-2 and TRBJ2-1; D might be TRBD1 (6 bases). From germline, CDR1 is LGHNA and CDR2 YNFKEQ. Trimming removed 2 bases from V and 7 bases from J, with 24 bases in between. This CDR3 contains 18 residues. CDR3 coding DNA: TGTGCCAGCAGCCAATCTGGGCCGGGACACCTGGTTTCGAATGAGCAGTTCTTC. This codes for CASSQSGPGHLVSNEQFF.

V is TRBV19 and J is TRBJ1-5; no definite D call. Germline CDR1 and CDR2: LNHDA and SQIVND (reference sequence). V gave up 3 bases and J gave up 3 bases, with 6 bases separating them. This CDR3 contains 13 residues. The CDR3 DNA is TGTGCCAGTAGTATCGAAGACAATCAGCCCCAGCATTTT. Translated: CASSIEDNQPQHF.

As DNA, the CDR3 is TGCGCCAGCAGCTTGAGGACTAGCGGGGGGCGCACAGATACGCAGTATTTT. Amino acid sequence: CASSLRTSGGRTDTQYF. This rearrangement joins TRBV5-1 to TRBJ2-3, with 14 positions matching TRBD2. V trimming: 1 base; J trimming: 1 base; junction bases outside the gene matches: 2. CDR1 is SGHRS and CDR2 is YFSETQ in the germline V gene. The CDR3 sequence is 17 residues long.

The V and J genes are TRBV19 and TRBJ2-2; D is perhaps TRBD1 (5 bases). The CDR3 sequence is 14 residues long. Per the germline V gene, CDR1 is LNHDA and CDR2 is SQIVND (reference sequence). The V gene lost 7 bases and the J gene lost 5 bases, with 14 bases spanning the gap. CDR3 amino acids: CASTDSAGTGELFF. CDR3 coding DNA: TGTGCCAGTACCGATTCAGCAGGGACCGGGGAGCTGTTTTTT.

The V gene is TRBV2, the J gene TRBJ2-3; TRBD1 agrees at 7 bases. The V and J ends lost 7 bases and 2 bases, in that order; junction bases with no gene match: 6. CDR3 length: 14 residues. Per the germline V gene, CDR1 is SNHLY and CDR2 is FYNNEI. CDR3 bases: TGTGCCAGCAAGGACAGGTCCTCCACAGATACGCAGTATTTT. Amino acids: CASKDRSSTDTQYF.